This TCR beta chain was found in a study of cytomegalovirus exposure and HLA in healthy donors. Points from the study as a whole: The study listed approximately 170 cytomegalovirus-associated TCR beta chains.

This CDR3 region has 15 residues. V gave up 4 bases and J gave up 0 bases, with 11 bases separating them. Germline lookup yields CDR1 SGHRS and CDR2 YFSETQ. Turning to this clone: Its antigen is undetermined.

PCR primers comprised 60 Vbeta and 13 Jbeta primers. The protocol was immunoSEQ multiplex PCR, while the TCRdb copy is restricted to in-frame clones and leaves out a portion. The sample lists 150,000 to 160,000 clones, 70% to 80% occurring once. The sequenced sample consisted of PBMCs. The V and J genes are TRBV5-1 and TRBJ1-5; D gene unclear. The TCR was taken from a woman between 40 and 50 years old in good health and CMV-seronegative. The DNA of the CDR3 is TGCGCCAGCAGCCCGGAGGCTGATAGCAATCAGCCCCAGCATTTT. Encoded protein: CASSPEADSNQPQHF.